This TCR beta chain stems from a study of OX40 agonist ivuxolimab in advanced cancers. Across the whole study: The patients got ivuxolimab, which is an agonistic anti-OX40 (CD134) antibody. Study-level results: Among the lowest peripheral clonal expansion occurred in 0.1-3.0 mg/kg partial responders.

The repertoire was sequenced with immunoSEQ multiplex PCR; TCRdb's copy has only in-frame clones and lacks some. Among 60,000 to 80,000 clones listed, about 82% were seen once. About this clone: Antigen: not known.

Germline V CDR1 and CDR2: SGHRS, YFSETQ. The CDR3 has 15 amino acids. Losses at the gene ends were 5 bases for V and 3 bases for J; bases not matched to a gene: 9. Systemic immunosuppression or autoimmune disease history was grounds to exclude patients. The sampling schedule covered blood at baseline, cycle 4 day 1, and cycle 7 day 1. The V and J genes are TRBV5-1 and TRBJ2-3; TRBD1 matches 7 bases. The sequence was collected from an adult with an advanced solid tumor such as melanoma, head and neck, liver or kidney cancer. Sequencing was performed on CD4+ or CD8+ T cells sorted from blood, taken in a trial of the OX40 agonist ivuxolimab. In DNA, the CDR3 is TGCGCCAGCAGGTACAGGGGTTTTAGTACAGATACGCAGTATTTT. This translates into CASRYRGFSTDTQYF.